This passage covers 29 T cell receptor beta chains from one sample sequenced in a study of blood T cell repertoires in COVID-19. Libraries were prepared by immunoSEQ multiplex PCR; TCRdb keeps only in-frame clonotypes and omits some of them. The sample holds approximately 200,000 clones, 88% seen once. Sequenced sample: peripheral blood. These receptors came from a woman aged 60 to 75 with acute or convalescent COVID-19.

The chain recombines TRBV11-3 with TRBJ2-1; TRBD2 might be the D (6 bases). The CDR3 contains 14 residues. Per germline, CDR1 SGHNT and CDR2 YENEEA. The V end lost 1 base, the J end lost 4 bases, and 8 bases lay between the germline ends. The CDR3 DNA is TGTGCCAGCAGCTTAGGGGCGGGGTACAATGAGCAGTTCTTC. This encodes CASSLGAGYNEQFF.

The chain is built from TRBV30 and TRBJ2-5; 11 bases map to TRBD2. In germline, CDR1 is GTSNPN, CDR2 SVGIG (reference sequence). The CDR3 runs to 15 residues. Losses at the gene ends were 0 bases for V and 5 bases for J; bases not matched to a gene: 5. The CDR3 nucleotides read TGTGCCTGGAGTGTAACTAGCGGGAGAGCCGAGACCCAGTACTTC. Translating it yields CAWSVTSGRAETQYF.

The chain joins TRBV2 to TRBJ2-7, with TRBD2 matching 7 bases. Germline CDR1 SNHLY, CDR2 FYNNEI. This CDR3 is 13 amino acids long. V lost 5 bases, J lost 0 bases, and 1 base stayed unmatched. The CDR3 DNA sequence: TGTGCCAGCAGTCTAGCGGCCTCCTACGAGCAGTACTTC. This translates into CASSLAASYEQYF.

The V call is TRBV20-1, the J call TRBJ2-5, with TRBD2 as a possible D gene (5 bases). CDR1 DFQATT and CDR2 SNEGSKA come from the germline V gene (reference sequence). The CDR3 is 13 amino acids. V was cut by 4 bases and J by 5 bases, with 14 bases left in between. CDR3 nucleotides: TGCAGTGCTACTGATAGCGTGGGTGAGACCCAGTACTTC. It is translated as CSATDSVGETQYF.

CDR3 sequence (DNA): TGTGCCTGGTACAGGTTTACGAACACTGAAGCTTTCTTT. Translating gives CAWYRFTNTEAFF. The V gene is TRBV30, the J gene TRBJ1-1; D is possibly TRBD1 (5 bases). V shed 5 bases and J shed 1 base, with 11 bases lying between them. This CDR3 is built from 13 residues. Germline CDR1 and CDR2: GTSNPN and SVGIG (reference sequence). Drawing the rest from reference TRBV30 and TRBJ1-1, the complete variable domain is SQTIHQWPATLVQPVGSPLSLECTVEGTSNPNLYWYRQAAGRGLQLLFYSVGIGQISSEVPQNLSASRPQDRQFILSSKKLLLSDSGFYLCAWYRFTNTEAFFGQGTRLTVV.

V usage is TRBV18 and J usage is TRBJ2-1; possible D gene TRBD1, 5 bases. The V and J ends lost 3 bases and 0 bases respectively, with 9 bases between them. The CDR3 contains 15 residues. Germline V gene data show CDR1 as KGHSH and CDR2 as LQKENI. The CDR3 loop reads CASSPGQGSYNEQFF. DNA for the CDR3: TGTGCCAGCTCACCCGGACAAGGCTCCTACAATGAGCAGTTCTTC.

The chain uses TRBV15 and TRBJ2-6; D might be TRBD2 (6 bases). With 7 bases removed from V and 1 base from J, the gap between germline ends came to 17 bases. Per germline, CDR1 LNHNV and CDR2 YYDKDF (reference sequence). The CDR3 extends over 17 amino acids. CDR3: CATNPRARGSGANVLTF. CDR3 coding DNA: TGTGCCACCAACCCCAGGGCACGGGGGTCTGGGGCCAACGTCCTGACTTTC.

The CDR3 DNA follows: TGTGCCAGCAGCGCCGGCCCGGGACTAGCGGGGGGTACGTACCAAGAGACCCAGTACTTC. Translation gives CASSAGPGLAGGTYQETQYF. This chain connects TRBV9 to TRBJ2-5; 15 bases align to TRBD2. CDR3 length equals 20 residues. The J segment lost 0 bases and the V segment lost 3 bases, leaving 12 bases of the junction unmatched. Germline CDR1 is SGDLS and CDR2 is YYNGEE. The variable domain in full, with the rest retrieved from reference TRBV9 and TRBJ2-5, is DSGVTQTPKHLITATGQRVTLRCSPRSGDLSVYWYQQSLDQGLQFLIQYYNGEERAKGNILERFSAQQFPDLHSELNLSSLELGDSALYFCASSAGPGLAGGTYQETQYFGPGTRLLVL.

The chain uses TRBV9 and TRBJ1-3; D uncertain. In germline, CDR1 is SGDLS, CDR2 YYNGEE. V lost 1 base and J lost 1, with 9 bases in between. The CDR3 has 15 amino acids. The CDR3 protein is CASSVSRTSGNTIYF. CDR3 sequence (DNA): TGTGCCAGCAGCGTAAGTCGGACTTCTGGAAACACCATATATTTT.

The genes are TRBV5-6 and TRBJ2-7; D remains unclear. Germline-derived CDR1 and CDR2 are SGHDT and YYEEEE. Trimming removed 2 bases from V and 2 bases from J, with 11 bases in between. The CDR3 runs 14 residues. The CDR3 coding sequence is TGTGCCAGCAGCTTTAGTCTAGGAGCCTACGAGCAGTACTTC. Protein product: CASSFSLGAYEQYF.

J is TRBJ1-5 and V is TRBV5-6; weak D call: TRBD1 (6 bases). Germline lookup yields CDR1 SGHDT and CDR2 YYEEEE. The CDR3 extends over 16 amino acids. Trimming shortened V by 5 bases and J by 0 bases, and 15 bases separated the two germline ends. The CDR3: CASSRQGSYSNQPQHF. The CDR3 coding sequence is TGTGCCAGCAGTAGGCAGGGGTCCTATAGCAATCAGCCCCAGCATTTT.

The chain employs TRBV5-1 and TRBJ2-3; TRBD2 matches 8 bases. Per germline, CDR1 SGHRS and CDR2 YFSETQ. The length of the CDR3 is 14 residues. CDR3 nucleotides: TGCGGGACCCGGGAGGGACCTAGCACAGATACGCAGTATTTT. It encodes CGTREGPSTDTQYF.

CDR3: CASSTSYNTEAFF. CDR3 bases: TGTGCCAGCAGCACAAGTTATAACACTGAAGCTTTCTTT. This chain connects TRBV2 to TRBJ1-1; D not certain. The ends were cut back, 6 bases at V and 2 bases at J, with 10 bases in the middle. Germline loops: CDR1 SNHLY, CDR2 FYNNEI. This CDR3 spans 13 amino acids.

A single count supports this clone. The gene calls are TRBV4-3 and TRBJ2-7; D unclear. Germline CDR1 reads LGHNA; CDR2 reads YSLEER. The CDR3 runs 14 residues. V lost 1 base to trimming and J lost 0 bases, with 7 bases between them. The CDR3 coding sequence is TGCGCCAGCAGCCAAGTCGGTAGCTCCTACGAGCAGTACTTC. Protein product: CASSQVGSSYEQYF.

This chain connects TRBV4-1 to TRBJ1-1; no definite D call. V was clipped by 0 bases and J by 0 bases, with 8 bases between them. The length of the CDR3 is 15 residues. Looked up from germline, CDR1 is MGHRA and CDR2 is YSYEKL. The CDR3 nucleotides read TGCGCCAGCAGCCAAGAAACTATCCTGAACACTGAAGCTTTCTTT. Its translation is CASSQETILNTEAFF.

The CDR3: CSVEVGGWTEAFF. The CDR3 coding sequence is TGCAGCGTTGAAGTTGGGGGCTGGACTGAAGCTTTCTTT. V gene TRBV29-1 combines with J gene TRBJ1-1; D possibly corresponds to TRBD1 (6 bases). The V end lost 1 base, the J end lost 5 bases, and 11 bases lay between the germline ends. This CDR3 spans 13 amino acids. CDR1 and CDR2 (germline): SQVTM, ANQGSEA. Using reference TRBV29-1 and TRBJ1-1 for the parts outside the CDR3, the full variable domain is SAVISQKPSRDICQRGTSLTIQCQVDSQVTMMFWYRQQPGQSLTLIATANQGSEATYESGFVIDKFPISRPNLTFSTLTVSNMSPEDSSIYLCSVEVGGWTEAFFGQGTRLTVV.

CDR3: CASSTLQGYGYTF. The CDR3 DNA sequence: TGTGCCAGCAGTACTCTACAGGGGTATGGCTACACCTTC. The V gene is TRBV6-5, the J gene TRBJ1-2; the match to TRBD1 covers 7 bases. The CDR3 length is 13 residues. Trimming at V came to 5 bases and at J to 5 bases, leaving 5 bases not matched to a gene. CDR1 and CDR2 (germline): MNHEY, SVGAGI.

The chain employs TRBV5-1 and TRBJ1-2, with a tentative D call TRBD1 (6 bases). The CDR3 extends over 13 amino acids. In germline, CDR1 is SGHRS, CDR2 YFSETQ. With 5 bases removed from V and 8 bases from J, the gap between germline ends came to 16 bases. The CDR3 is CASSTPGGVGYTF. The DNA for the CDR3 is TGCGCCAGCAGTACCCCGGGGGGCGTAGGCTACACCTTC.

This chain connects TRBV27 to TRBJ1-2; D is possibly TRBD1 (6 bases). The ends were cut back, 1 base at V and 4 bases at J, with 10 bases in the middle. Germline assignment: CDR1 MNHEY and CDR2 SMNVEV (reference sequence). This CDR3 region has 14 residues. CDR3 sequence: CASSLYTGSYGYTF. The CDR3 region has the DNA TGTGCCAGCAGTTTATACACAGGGAGCTATGGCTACACCTTC.

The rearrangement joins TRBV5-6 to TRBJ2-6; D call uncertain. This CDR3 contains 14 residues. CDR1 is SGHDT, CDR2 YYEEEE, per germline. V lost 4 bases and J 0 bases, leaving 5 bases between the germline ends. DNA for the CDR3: TGTGCCAGCAGCCAGCGCTCTGGGGCCAACGTCCTGACTTTC. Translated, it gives CASSQRSGANVLTF.

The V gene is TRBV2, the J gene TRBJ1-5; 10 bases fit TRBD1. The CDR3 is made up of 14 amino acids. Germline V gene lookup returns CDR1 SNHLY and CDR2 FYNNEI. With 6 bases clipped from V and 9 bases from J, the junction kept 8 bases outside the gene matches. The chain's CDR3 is CASSRDRGPGPQHF. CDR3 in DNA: TGTGCCAGCAGCCGGGACAGGGGTCCGGGGCCCCAGCATTTT.

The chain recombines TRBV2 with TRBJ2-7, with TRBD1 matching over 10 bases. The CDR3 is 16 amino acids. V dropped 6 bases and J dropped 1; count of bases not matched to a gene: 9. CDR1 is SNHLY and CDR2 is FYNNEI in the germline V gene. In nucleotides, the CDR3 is TGTGCCAGCAGGCCCGGGACAGGGGTCGGTTCCTACGAGCAGTACTTC. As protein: CASRPGTGVGSYEQYF.

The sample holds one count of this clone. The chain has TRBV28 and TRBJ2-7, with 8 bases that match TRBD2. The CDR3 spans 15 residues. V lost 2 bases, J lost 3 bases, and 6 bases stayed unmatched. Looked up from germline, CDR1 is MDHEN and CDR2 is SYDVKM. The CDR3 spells CASSLGGGLDYEQYF. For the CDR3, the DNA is TGTGCCAGCAGTTTAGGCGGGGGGCTTGACTACGAGCAGTACTTC.

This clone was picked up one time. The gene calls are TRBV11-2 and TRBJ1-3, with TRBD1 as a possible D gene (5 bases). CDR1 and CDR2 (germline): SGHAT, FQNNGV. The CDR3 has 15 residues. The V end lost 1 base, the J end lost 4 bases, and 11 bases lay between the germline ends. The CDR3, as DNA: TGTGCCAGCAGCTTAGTTCGGGGGATAGGAAACACCATATATTTT. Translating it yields CASSLVRGIGNTIYF.

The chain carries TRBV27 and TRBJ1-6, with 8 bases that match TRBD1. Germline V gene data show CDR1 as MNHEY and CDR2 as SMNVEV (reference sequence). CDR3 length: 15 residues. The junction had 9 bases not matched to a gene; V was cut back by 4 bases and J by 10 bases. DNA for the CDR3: TGTGCCAGCAGTTCAGACAGGGGACGAACGTCACCCCTCCACTTT. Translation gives CASSSDRGRTSPLHF.

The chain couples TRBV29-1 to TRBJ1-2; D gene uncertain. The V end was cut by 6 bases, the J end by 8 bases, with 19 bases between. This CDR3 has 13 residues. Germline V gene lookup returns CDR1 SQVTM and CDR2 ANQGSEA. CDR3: CSVGGGVPYGYTF. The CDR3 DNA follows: TGCAGCGTGGGAGGTGGGGTTCCCTACGGCTACACCTTC.

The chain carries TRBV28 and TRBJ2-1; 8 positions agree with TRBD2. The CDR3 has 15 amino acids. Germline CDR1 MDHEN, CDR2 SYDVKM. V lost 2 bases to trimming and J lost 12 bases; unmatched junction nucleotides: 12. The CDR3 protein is CASSLPGLARTGQFF. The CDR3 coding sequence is TGTGCCAGCAGTTTACCCGGACTAGCTCGGACGGGGCAGTTCTTC. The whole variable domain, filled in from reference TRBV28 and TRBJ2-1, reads DVKVTQSSRYLVKRTGEKVFLECVQDMDHENMFWYRQDPGLGLRLIYFSYDVKMKEKGDIPEGYSVSREKKERFSLILESASTNQTSMYLCASSLPGLARTGQFFGPGTRLTVL.

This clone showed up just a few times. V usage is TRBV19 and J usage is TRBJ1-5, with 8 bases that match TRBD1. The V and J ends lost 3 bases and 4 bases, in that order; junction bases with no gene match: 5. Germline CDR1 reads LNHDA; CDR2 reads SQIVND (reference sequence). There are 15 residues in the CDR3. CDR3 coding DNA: TGTGCCAGTAGTATGGGGCAGGGGGCAAATCAGCCCCAGCATTTT. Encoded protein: CASSMGQGANQPQHF. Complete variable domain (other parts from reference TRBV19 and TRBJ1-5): DGGITQSPKYLFRKEGQNVTLSCEQNLNHDAMYWYRQDPGQGLRLIYYSQIVNDFQKGDIAEGYSVSREKKESFPLTVTSAQKNPTAFYLCASSMGQGANQPQHFGDGTRLSIL.

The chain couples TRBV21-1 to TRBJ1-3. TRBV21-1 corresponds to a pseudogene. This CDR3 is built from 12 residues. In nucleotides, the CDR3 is TGTGCCAGCGGGAGCTCTGGAAACACCATATATTTT. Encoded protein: CASGSSGNTIYF.